These 31 T cell receptor beta chains were all obtained from the same sample, sequenced in a study of cytomegalovirus exposure and HLA in healthy donors (dated 2017 in TCRdb). The method was the immunoSEQ multiplex PCR assay. For the multiplex PCR, a mixture combining 60 forward primers for TCR Vbeta segments and 13 reverse primers for TCR Jbeta segments was used. TCRdb took this table from immuneACCESS and kept in-frame rearrangements with V and J called. Such tables lack part of the clones; where checked against another copy, unresolved V genes explain under half of the gap, and the rest is unexplained. This sample holds about 180,000 clones; about three quarters were observed only once. The ten largest clonotypes hold around 1.5% of the sample. Source material: PBMCs. Receptors were obtained from a man in his late teens or twenties in good health and CMV-seronegative.

V and J are TRBV7-3 and TRBJ2-6, with a possible D match to TRBD1 (5 bases). There are 15 residues in the CDR3. The ends were cut back, 5 bases at V and 1 base at J, with 9 bases in the middle. Germline CDR1 SGHTA, CDR2 FQGTGA. DNA of the CDR3: TGTGCCAGCAGCGATAGGACATCTGGGGCCAACGTCCTGACTTTC. Its translation: CASSDRTSGANVLTF. The full variable domain, its missing parts supplied by reference TRBV7-3 and TRBJ2-6, is GAGVSQTPSNKVTEKGKYVELRCDPISGHTALYWYRQSLGQGPEFLIYFQGTGAADDSGLPNDRFFAVRPEGSVSTLKIQRTERGDSAVYLCASSDRTSGANVLTFGAGSRLTVL.

The chain couples TRBV7-9 to TRBJ2-7; D possibly corresponds to TRBD2 (6 bases). Trimming left V 0 bases short and J 3 bases short, with 9 bases between. This CDR3 is built from 14 residues. Germline-derived CDR1 and CDR2 are SEHNR and FQNEAQ (reference sequence). CDR3 coding DNA: TGTGCCAGCAGCTTAGCCGGACTACTCTACGAGCAGTACTTC. Encoded protein: CASSLAGLLYEQYF.

The chain recombines TRBV7-9 with TRBJ1-2; D gene ambiguous. CDR1 is SEHNR and CDR2 is FQNEAQ in the germline V gene (reference sequence). CDR3 length: 15 residues. Deletions cut 4 bases from V and 7 bases from J, with 19 bases between. Written as DNA, the CDR3 is TGTGCCAGCAGCTCCAGCCCGGGGTTATCCGGTGGCTACACCTTC. Amino acids: CASSSSPGLSGGYTF.

This clone was counted once. The rearrangement joins TRBV19 to TRBJ2-6; TRBD1 might be the D (5 bases). V lost 5 bases to trimming and J lost 0 bases, with 11 bases between them. CDR3 length: 16 residues. CDR1 and CDR2 (germline): LNHDA, SQIVND (reference sequence). The CDR3 sequence is CASSPDSLSGANVLTF. The CDR3 DNA reads TGTGCCAGTAGTCCTGACAGCCTCTCTGGGGCCAACGTCCTGACTTTC. Filled out from reference TRBV19 and TRBJ2-6, the complete variable domain reads DGGITQSPKYLFRKEGQNVTLSCEQNLNHDAMYWYRQDPGQGLRLIYYSQIVNDFQKGDIAEGYSVSREKKESFPLTVTSAQKNPTAFYLCASSPDSLSGANVLTFGAGSRLTVL.

This clone has just one count. CDR3 nucleotide sequence: TGCGCCAGCAGCTTGGCTCGCAGGGCGCAAGAGACCCAGTACTTC. Its translation: CASSLARRAQETQYF. The rearrangement uses TRBV5-1 and TRBJ2-5; D is perhaps TRBD1 (5 bases). Trimming pared 0 bases from V and 2 bases from J, leaving 11 bases between. The CDR3 runs 15 residues. CDR1 and CDR2 (germline): SGHRS, YFSETQ.

This sequence joins TRBV7-8 and TRBJ1-1; D gene uncertain. Trimming stripped 0 bases from V and 3 bases from J, with 8 bases between. Looked up from germline, CDR1 is SGHVS and CDR2 is FQNEAQ. This CDR3 has 14 residues. CDR3: CASSLAQVDTEAFF. DNA of the CDR3: TGTGCCAGCAGCTTAGCGCAGGTAGACACTGAAGCTTTCTTT.

The V call is TRBV30, the J call TRBJ1-2; 8 nucleotides match TRBD1. In germline, CDR1 is GTSNPN, CDR2 SVGIG (reference sequence). V trimming: 2 bases; J trimming: 3 bases; junction bases outside the gene matches: 8. CDR3 size: 15 residues. The CDR3 is CAWSWSGGDHYGYTF. DNA for the CDR3: TGTGCCTGGAGTTGGTCAGGGGGCGATCACTATGGCTACACCTTC.

V is TRBV9 and J is TRBJ1-2; D not certain. The CDR3 extends over 14 amino acids. Germline V gives CDR1 SGDLS, CDR2 YYNGEE. The V end was cut by 2 bases, the J end by 5 bases, with 13 bases between. The CDR3 loop reads CASSVLEGGYGYTF. In DNA, the CDR3 is TGTGCCAGCAGCGTTCTTGAGGGCGGTTATGGCTACACCTTC.

The chain is built from TRBV9 and TRBJ1-2, with TRBD1 as a possible D gene (5 bases). Germline CDR1 reads SGDLS; CDR2 reads YYNGEE. The germline V and J ends were trimmed by 0 bases and 2 bases, with 8 bases remaining between them. The CDR3 consists of 14 residues. This CDR3 reads CASSVADKNYGYTF. The CDR3 DNA is TGTGCCAGCAGCGTAGCGGACAAGAACTATGGCTACACCTTC.

V usage is TRBV2 and J usage is TRBJ1-1; D ambiguous. The germline gives CDR1 SNHLY, CDR2 FYNNEI. The CDR3 covers 15 residues. The V and J ends lost 3 bases and 1 base respectively, with 12 bases between them. The CDR3 spells CASSETQISNTEAFF. In DNA form, the CDR3 reads TGTGCCAGCAGTGAGACACAGATCTCGAACACTGAAGCTTTCTTT.

The chain carries TRBV28 and TRBJ2-7; TRBD1 matches 11 bases. The CDR3 spans 15 residues. In germline, CDR1 is MDHEN, CDR2 SYDVKM. With 6 bases clipped from V and 3 bases from J, the junction kept 7 bases outside the gene matches. CDR3 DNA: TGTGCCAGCAGCCGTCCGGGACAGGGGGGCTACGAGCAGTACTTC. Its protein product is CASSRPGQGGYEQYF.

The chain links TRBV5-1 to TRBJ2-2; the match to TRBD1 covers 7 bases. Trimming cost V 4 bases and J 2 bases; bases outside gene matches: 8. This CDR3 comprises 16 residues. Germline assignment: CDR1 SGHRS and CDR2 YFSETQ. CDR3 DNA: TGCGCCAGCAGCCCCCGGGACAGACTCAACACCGGGGAGCTGTTTTTT. Amino acid sequence: CASSPRDRLNTGELFF.

V usage is TRBV28 and J usage is TRBJ1-5, with 10 bases matching TRBD1. The CDR3 totals 16 residues. V was clipped by 6 bases and J by 2 bases; unmatched bases: 7. In germline, CDR1 is MDHEN, CDR2 SYDVKM. Here the CDR3 reads CASSARQGAGNQPQHF. The DNA of the CDR3 is TGTGCCAGCAGCGCCAGACAGGGGGCCGGCAATCAGCCCCAGCATTTT. The full variable domain, completed using reference TRBV28 and TRBJ1-5, is DVKVTQSSRYLVKRTGEKVFLECVQDMDHENMFWYRQDPGLGLRLIYFSYDVKMKEKGDIPEGYSVSREKKERFSLILESASTNQTSMYLCASSARQGAGNQPQHFGDGTRLSIL.

The chain couples TRBV6-1 to TRBJ2-3, with TRBD2 as a possible D gene (6 bases). The CDR3 runs 16 residues. With 4 bases removed from V and 0 bases from J, the gap between germline ends came to 14 bases. Germline CDR1 MNHNS, CDR2 SASEGT. Here the CDR3 DNA reads TGTGCCAGCAGTGGAGGGACTGACCCTAGCACAGATACGCAGTATTTT. It encodes CASSGGTDPSTDTQYF.

The chain employs TRBV28 and TRBJ1-5; D is undetermined. This CDR3 region has 15 residues. Trimming stripped 5 bases from V and 0 bases from J, with 11 bases between. The germline V gene has CDR1 MDHEN and CDR2 SYDVKM. CDR3 in amino acids: CASSPLDLSNQPQHF. CDR3 DNA sequence: TGTGCCAGCAGTCCCTTAGATCTTAGCAATCAGCCCCAGCATTTT.

V is TRBV6-6 and J is TRBJ2-7, with 9 bases lining up with TRBD1. This CDR3 is built from 14 residues. CDR1 and CDR2 from the germline V gene are MNHNY and SVGAGI (reference sequence). V dropped 4 bases and J dropped 6; count of bases not matched to a gene: 7. CDR3 amino acids: CASSSGQGQTEQYF. CDR3 DNA sequence: TGTGCCAGCAGTTCGGGACAGGGACAAACCGAGCAGTACTTC.

The CDR3 coding sequence is TGTGCCAGCAGCATCGGTACCTATAATTCACCCCTCCACTTT. Translated: CASSIGTYNSPLHF. This chain connects TRBV6-4 to TRBJ1-6; D unresolved. This CDR3 spans 14 amino acids. The V end was cut by 6 bases, the J end by 2 bases, with 8 bases between. Germline V gene data show CDR1 as MRHNA and CDR2 as SNTAGT.

V is TRBV7-3 and J is TRBJ1-1, with TRBD1 identical over 8 bases. There are 17 residues in the CDR3. After removal of 0 bases from V and 2 bases from J, the junction contained 8 bases not matched to a gene. In germline, CDR1 is SGHTA, CDR2 FQGTGA. The CDR3 spells CASSLTGLDRANTEAFF. CDR3 bases: TGTGCCAGCAGCTTAACGGGGCTGGACAGGGCAAACACTGAAGCTTTCTTT. Full variable domain (rest looked up from reference TRBV7-3 and TRBJ1-1): GAGVSQTPSNKVTEKGKYVELRCDPISGHTALYWYRQSLGQGPEFLIYFQGTGAADDSGLPNDRFFAVRPEGSVSTLKIQRTERGDSAVYLCASSLTGLDRANTEAFFGQGTRLTVV.

The V gene is TRBV5-1, the J gene TRBJ1-1; D is ambiguous. V lost 5 bases and J 1 base, leaving 9 bases between the germline ends. The CDR3 is 13 residues long. Germline assignment: CDR1 SGHRS and CDR2 YFSETQ. The CDR3 protein is CASRTKANTEAFF. The CDR3 DNA reads TGCGCCAGCAGGACAAAAGCGAACACTGAAGCTTTCTTT.

The chain employs TRBV10-3 and TRBJ2-5; 8 nucleotides match TRBD2. The germline V gene has CDR1 ENHRY and CDR2 SYGVKD. V shed 5 bases, J shed 2 bases, and the junction held 22 bases outside the gene matches. The CDR3 is 20 residues long. The CDR3 DNA reads as TGTGCCATCAGTCAACCCCTAGCGGGTGATGGGGTCACTGGACAAGAGACCCAGTACTTC. Translating gives CAISQPLAGDGVTGQETQYF.

This clone has more than one count but fewer than ten. This CDR3 reads CASSLAGGSGANVLTF. The DNA of the CDR3 is TGTGCCAGCAGCTTGGCCGGGGGGTCGGGGGCCAACGTCCTGACTTTC. The chain couples TRBV5-6 to TRBJ2-6, with 7 bases identical to TRBD2. V lost 0 bases, J lost 4 bases, and 4 bases stayed unmatched. CDR1 is SGHDT and CDR2 is YYEEEE in the germline V gene. The CDR3 sequence is 16 residues long.

The chain has TRBV11-1 and TRBJ2-6; D gene unclear. Germline CDR1 and CDR2: SGHAT and FQDESV (reference sequence). The CDR3 loop spans 16 amino acids. V gave up 6 bases and J gave up 2 bases, with 14 bases separating them. Here the CDR3 DNA reads TGTGCCAGCAGTTCATCGCGTAGCCCTGGGGCCAACGTCCTGACTTTC. Translated: CASSSSRSPGANVLTF.

The chain is built from TRBV6-4 and TRBJ2-3; 10 bases are a match to TRBD2. The germline V gene has CDR1 MRHNA and CDR2 SNTAGT. This CDR3 has 16 residues. V trimming: 4 bases; J trimming: 0 bases; junction bases outside the gene matches: 4. The DNA of the CDR3 is TGTGCCAGCAGTGTGGAGCGGGGGGGTAGCACAGATACGCAGTATTTT. It specifies CASSVERGGSTDTQYF.

The gene calls are TRBV27 and TRBJ2-7; TRBD2 matches at 14 bases. This CDR3 is 23 amino acids long. Losses at the gene ends were 9 bases for V and 5 bases for J; bases not matched to a gene: 33. Germline V CDR1 and CDR2: MNHEY, SMNVEV (reference sequence). CDR3: CASSEPVQSGTSGRGSLVDEQYF. In DNA, the CDR3 is TGTGCCAGTTCTGAGCCGGTACAGTCCGGGACTAGCGGGAGAGGTTCATTGGTGGACGAGCAGTACTTC.

This chain uses TRBV29-1 with TRBJ2-5; 11 nucleotides agree with TRBD2. The CDR3 covers 14 residues. With V trimmed by 2 bases and J by 5 bases, 4 bases remained unmatched. Germline loops: CDR1 SQVTM, CDR2 ANQGSEA. CDR3 DNA: TGCAGCGTTGAATTCCCTAGCGGGAGGGAGACCCAGTACTTC. Its protein product is CSVEFPSGRETQYF.

The CDR3, as DNA: TGTGCCAGCAGCTCCCCCGGGACAGACTCCTACGAGCAGTACTTC. Its protein product is CASSSPGTDSYEQYF. The V call is TRBV7-6, the J call TRBJ2-7, with 7 bases aligning to TRBD1. The V and J ends lost 4 bases and 0 bases, in that order; junction bases with no gene match: 6. Germline values: CDR1 SGHVS, CDR2 FNYEAQ. This CDR3 comprises 15 residues.

This chain links TRBV7-8 with TRBJ2-2; D is undetermined. This CDR3 spans 15 amino acids. Per germline, CDR1 SGHVS and CDR2 FQNEAQ. V shed 5 bases and J shed 0 bases, with 10 bases lying between them. In DNA form, the CDR3 reads TGTGCCAGCAGCGTGCTAGGCGCGAACACCGGGGAGCTGTTTTTT. It is translated as CASSVLGANTGELFF.

This rearrangement joins TRBV7-6 to TRBJ2-2; possible D gene TRBD2, 6 bases. The CDR3 covers 16 residues. V was cut by 3 bases and J by 1 base, with 12 bases left in between. Germline V CDR1 and CDR2: SGHVS, FNYEAQ. The DNA of the CDR3 is TGTGCCAGCAGCTTTATGGGGGGTCGGAACACCGGGGAGCTGTTTTTT. Translated, it gives CASSFMGGRNTGELFF.

The chain recombines TRBV28 with TRBJ2-7; maybe TRBD1 (6 bases). Trimming removed 5 bases at V and 5 bases at J, with 16 bases between. CDR3 size: 14 residues. CDR1 is MDHEN and CDR2 is SYDVKM in the germline V gene. CDR3 DNA: TGTGCCAGCAGTCCCCCCTTTACAGGGAACGAGCAGTACTTC. Residues: CASSPPFTGNEQYF.

The rearrangement joins TRBV4-1 to TRBJ2-3, with 12 positions matching TRBD2. The V segment lost 4 bases and the J segment 2 bases; nucleotides outside the gene matches: 7. CDR3 size: 17 residues. Germline V gene sequence: CDR1 MGHRA, CDR2 YSYEKL. The CDR3 DNA reads TGCGCCAGCAGCCGATATCTAGCGGGAGGGAACACAGATACGCAGTATTTT. Translating gives CASSRYLAGGNTDTQYF.

J is TRBJ2-7 and V is TRBV7-9; D might be TRBD2 (6 bases). The V and J ends lost 1 base and 3 bases respectively, with 13 bases between them. CDR1 SEHNR and CDR2 FQNEAQ come from the germline V gene (reference sequence). This CDR3 contains 15 residues. The CDR3 nucleotides read TGTGCCAGCAGCTTAGTCCGGGAGCAGGACTACGAGCAGTACTTC. Translating gives CASSLVREQDYEQYF.